This T cell receptor beta chain was documented in a study of T cells in Graves' hyperthyroidism and ophthalmopathy. At the level of the study: Peripheral blood was drawn at first diagnosis, prior to all treatment.

Ophthalmopathy patients showed a Clinical Activity Score of at least 3, NOSPECS grade of at least 4 and duration under 3 months. Thyroid ultrasound and orbital computed tomography, with clinical symptoms and serum thyroxine and TRAb, informed diagnoses. This clonotype was seen repeatedly, ten times or more. Regions amplified from RNA transcripts were the TCR beta CDR3 regions. The study used the HTBI primer set for a first-round RT-PCR of the TCR CDR3. TCRdb passed the multiplex PCR reads through MiXCR, listing each CDR3 protein once. The table has 640,000 or so distinct CDR3 sequences, approximately 14% seen once. There are 14 residues in the CDR3. Trimming at V came to 4 bases and at J to 5 bases, leaving 6 bases not matched to a gene. CDR1 and CDR2 from the germline V gene are LGHDT and YNNKEL (reference sequence).

The receptor comes from a woman younger than 30 with Graves' ophthalmopathy. This sequence joins TRBV3-1 and TRBJ2-7; 9 bases align to TRBD2. Sample: blood. The CDR3 DNA reads TGTGCCAGCAGCCCCTTAGCGGGAGCTAACGAGCAGTACTTC. Protein sequence: CASSPLAGANEQYF.